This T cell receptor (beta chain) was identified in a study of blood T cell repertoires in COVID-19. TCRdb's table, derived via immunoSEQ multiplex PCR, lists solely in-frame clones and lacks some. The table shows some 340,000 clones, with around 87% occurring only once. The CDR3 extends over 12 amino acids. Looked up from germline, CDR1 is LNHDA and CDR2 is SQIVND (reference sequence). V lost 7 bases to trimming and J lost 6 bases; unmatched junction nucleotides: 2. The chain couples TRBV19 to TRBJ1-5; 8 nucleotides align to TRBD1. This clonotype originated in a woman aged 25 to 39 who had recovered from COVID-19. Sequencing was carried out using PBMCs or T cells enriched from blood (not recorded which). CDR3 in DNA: TGTGCCAGTACCAGGGGGCTTCAGCCCCAGCATTTT. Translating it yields CASTRGLQPQHF.